This entry lists 18 T cell receptor beta chains sequenced from one sample in a study of blood T cells in healthy people across ages. With a J-beta primer mix and a sample-barcoded 5' primer, a second PCR ran 7 to 11 cycles. TCRdb called the 5' RACE reads again in MiXCR, with one record for every CDR3 protein. The sample gives 1.5 million to 2 million distinct CDR3 sequences, roughly 32% of which show up once; about 11% is in the top ten. The sample consisted of blood. The receptors were gathered from a woman under 40 in good health.

The rearrangement links TRBV27 to TRBJ2-1, with a tentative D call TRBD2 (6 bases). This CDR3 is 15 amino acids long. With 5 bases removed from V and 6 bases from J, the gap between germline ends came to 17 bases. In germline, CDR1 is MNHEY, CDR2 SMNVEV (reference sequence). CDR3 in DNA: TGTGCCAGCAGTCCCTTGGGGGGAGAGGCCAATGAGCAGTTCTTC. Its translation is CASSPLGGEANEQFF.

V usage is TRBV9 and J usage is TRBJ1-6; no definite D call. V dropped 2 bases and J dropped 8 bases, with 14 bases sitting between them. Germline CDR1 and CDR2: SGDLS and YYNGEE. The CDR3 runs 15 residues. The CDR3 loop is CASSVSGNLDSPLHF. Written as DNA, the CDR3 is TGTGCCAGCAGCGTTTCTGGGAACCTTGATTCACCCCTCCACTTT.

The genes are TRBV9 and TRBJ1-1; D is ambiguous. CDR1 is SGDLS and CDR2 is YYNGEE in the germline V gene. The length of the CDR3 is 16 residues. Trimming left V 4 bases short and J 6 bases short, with 22 bases between. As DNA, the CDR3 is TGTGCCAGCAGCCAACGGGCGGTAAGAGCTGACCCTGAAGCTTTCTTT. Translation gives CASSQRAVRADPEAFF.

This clonotype has a handful of counts. This chain joins TRBV7-9 and TRBJ2-5; 7 bases are shared with TRBD1. This CDR3 has 14 residues. The ends lost 5 bases at V and 6 bases at J; junction bases unmatched: 9. The germline CDR1 and CDR2 sequences are SEHNR and FQNEAQ (reference sequence). The CDR3 DNA is TGTGCCAGCAGCACCCAGACAGGGAAGCAGACCCAGTACTTC. It translates to CASSTQTGKQTQYF.

The genes are TRBV12-3 or TRBV12-4 and TRBJ1-2, with TRBD1 as a possible D gene (5 bases). The V end was cut by 1 base, the J end by 7 bases, with 13 bases between. The CDR3 is 14 residues long. CDR3 sequence: CASSLGKTVTGYTF. The CDR3 coding sequence is TGTGCCAGCAGTTTAGGGAAGACAGTGACTGGCTACACCTTC.

This chain uses TRBV27 with TRBJ2-2; D unclear. This CDR3 contains 13 residues. The V end lost 5 bases, the J end lost 3 bases, and 7 bases lay between the germline ends. The germline CDR1 and CDR2 sequences are MNHEY and SMNVEV (reference sequence). The chain's CDR3 is CASSLQDTGELFF. Here the CDR3 DNA reads TGTGCCAGCAGTCTTCAGGACACCGGGGAGCTGTTTTTT.

The chain couples TRBV9 to TRBJ2-5, with a tentative D call TRBD1 (6 bases). The V gene lost 1 base and the J gene lost 5 bases, with 18 bases spanning the gap. The CDR3 is 16 residues long. CDR1 and CDR2 from the germline V gene are SGDLS and YYNGEE. The DNA of the CDR3 is TGTGCCAGCAGCGTAACAGGCACAGGGCTTGGCGAGACCCAGTACTTC. This gives the protein CASSVTGTGLGETQYF.

Many counts were recorded for this clonotype. The chain employs TRBV6-1 and TRBJ2-7; D uncertain. Trimming took off 3 bases at V and 0 bases at J, with 9 bases between the two ends. The germline CDR1 and CDR2 sequences are MNHNS and SASEGT. This CDR3 has 14 residues. The CDR3 region has the DNA TGTGCCAGCAGTGATAGGACCTTCTCCTACGAGCAGTACTTC. Its translation is CASSDRTFSYEQYF.

This chain joins TRBV2 and TRBJ2-3; 8 nucleotides align to TRBD2. The CDR3 has 15 residues. Germline CDR1 reads SNHLY; CDR2 reads FYNNEI. V lost 8 bases and J lost 0; bases outside the gene matches: 7. CDR3 in DNA: TGTGCCAGCCACCGGGGGGGGATTAGCACAGATACGCAGTATTTT. This translates into CASHRGGISTDTQYF. The whole variable domain, filled in from reference TRBV2 and TRBJ2-3, reads EPEVTQTPSHQVTQMGQEVILRCVPISNHLYFYWYRQILGQKVEFLVSFYNNEISEKSEIFDDQFSVERPDGSNFTLKIRSTKLEDSAMYFCASHRGGISTDTQYFGPGTRLTVL.

This chain connects TRBV15 to TRBJ2-7; TRBD1 agrees at 7 bases. The CDR3 runs to 19 residues. From germline, CDR1 is LNHNV and CDR2 YYDKDF (reference sequence). Trimming took 2 bases from V and 3 from J; bases not matched to a gene: 19. The CDR3 here is CATSRSYSRDRAFHYEQYF. The CDR3 region has the DNA TGTGCCACCAGCAGATCTTACTCCCGGGACAGAGCATTTCACTACGAGCAGTACTTC.

The chain uses TRBV6-1 and TRBJ2-5; D not resolved. The germline CDR1 and CDR2 sequences are MNHNS and SASEGT. Between the trimmed V and J ends, which lost 1 base and 5 bases, there was a span of 5 bases. The CDR3 covers 12 residues. The CDR3 sequence: CASSEGAETQYF. DNA for the CDR3: TGTGCCAGCAGTGAAGGAGCGGAGACCCAGTACTTC.

V and J are TRBV7-9 and TRBJ2-5, with D perhaps TRBD2 (5 bases). In germline, CDR1 is SEHNR, CDR2 FQNEAQ (reference sequence). The length of the CDR3 is 16 residues. Trimming pared 2 bases from V and 1 base from J, leaving 14 bases between. Here the CDR3 reads CASSLLYRGVQETQYF. As DNA, the CDR3 is TGTGCCAGCAGCTTACTTTATCGGGGTGTCCAAGAGACCCAGTACTTC. The complete variable domain, with remaining parts taken from reference TRBV7-9 and TRBJ2-5, reads DTGVSQNPRHKITKRGQNVTFRCDPISEHNRLYWYRQTLGQGPEFLTYFQNEAQLEKSRLLSDRFSAERPKGSFSTLEIQRTEQGDSAMYLCASSLLYRGVQETQYFGPGTRLLVL.

The V and J genes are TRBV24-1 and TRBJ1-2; D perhaps matches TRBD1 (5 bases). V was shortened by 5 bases and J by 2 bases, with 8 bases between the two germline ends. Looked up from germline, CDR1 is KGHDR and CDR2 is SFDVKD. The CDR3 extends over 13 amino acids. The CDR3 DNA is TGTGCCACCAGTGTCGGGGACAACTATGGCTACACCTTC. The encoded protein is CATSVGDNYGYTF.

The sample holds a few counts of this clonotype. The chain recombines TRBV7-9 with TRBJ1-2; D gene unclear. The V gene lost 10 bases and the J gene lost 4 bases, with 19 bases spanning the gap. Per the germline V gene, CDR1 is SEHNR and CDR2 is FQNEAQ (reference sequence). The CDR3 runs 14 residues. The CDR3 region is CATAGRRLTYGYTF. For the CDR3, the DNA is TGTGCCACTGCCGGACGGAGATTGACCTATGGCTACACCTTC.

In its sample, this clonotype was seen a few times. The chain links TRBV29-1 to TRBJ1-2; 11 bases fit TRBD1. CDR1 SQVTM and CDR2 ANQGSEA come from the germline V gene. CDR3 length: 14 amino acids. V was pared by 5 bases and J by 6 bases, with 8 bases of the junction left unmatched. The CDR3 protein is CSVSETGQGDGYTF. CDR3 DNA sequence: TGCAGCGTTTCCGAGACGGGACAGGGGGATGGCTACACCTTC.

The chain recombines TRBV6-1 with TRBJ2-3; weak D call: TRBD2 (6 bases). Looked up from germline, CDR1 is MNHNS and CDR2 is SASEGT. V gave up 1 base and J gave up 4 bases, with 15 bases separating them. This CDR3 is 16 amino acids long. Here the CDR3 DNA reads TGTGCCAGCAGTGAAGGGTGGGGTCCTAGCGCAGATACGCAGTATTTT. Its translation: CASSEGWGPSADTQYF.

The genes are TRBV6-1 and TRBJ2-5; 8 bases fit TRBD2. V gave up 7 bases and J gave up 7 bases; unmatched junction bases: 11. This CDR3 spans 14 amino acids. In germline, CDR1 is MNHNS, CDR2 SASEGT. CDR3 DNA sequence: TGTGCCAGCATAGGCGGGACTAGACCCGGGACCCAGTACTTC. Amino acids: CASIGGTRPGTQYF.

This clonotype came up a few times. One end of the junction is discordant with germline, which a read error may explain. The chain couples TRBV12-3 or TRBV12-4 to TRBJ2-6; D gene ambiguous. The CDR3 extends over 14 amino acids. The CDR3 DNA follows: TGTGCCAGCAGTCCAGGCTCTAGGGCCAACGTCCTGACTTTC. Its protein is CASSPGSRANVLTF.